This TCR beta chain was retrieved from a study of CD4+ T cells in melanoma. Study results and limitations: CD8+ T cell, macrophage and B cell function reportedly correlated with neoantigen-specific CD4+ T cells. Neoantigen-specific CD4+ T cells in melanoma reportedly had diverse differentiation states.

The repertoire was sequenced with immunoSEQ multiplex PCR; TCRdb's copy has only in-frame clones and lacks some. The sample lists about 140,000 clones, approximately 91% occurring once. The CDR3 sequence is 16 residues long. J gave up 8 bases and V 6 bases, and 15 bases lay outside the gene matches. Per the germline V gene, CDR1 is MNHNY and CDR2 is SVGAGI (reference sequence). The sample holds one count of this clone. The antigen remains unidentified. The TCR was taken from a human donor with melanoma. This rearrangement joins TRBV6-6 to TRBJ1-4; TRBD1 agrees at 7 bases. CDR3 nucleotide sequence: TGTGCCAGCAGAAAACGAGAAGGGGGCGCCCAGGAAAAACTGTTTTTT. This codes for CASRKREGGAQEKLFF.